These 29 T cell receptor beta chains were sequenced from one sample in a study of T cells expressing NK-cell markers. TCRdb reworked the 5' RACE reads into one entry per CDR3 protein, no DNA. Across 500,000 to 700,000 distinct CDR3 sequences, the top ten clones capture 3% to 4.5% of the sample. Sequencing was performed on blood T cells: a sorted CD56 or NKG2C T cell subset, CD4+ or CD8+ T cells, or bulk PBMC T cells (not recorded which). All receptors come from a young man in good health.

V and J are TRBV29-1 and TRBJ2-1; TCRdb's D gene call, TRBD2, goes unchecked for lack of DNA. CDR1 SQVTM and CDR2 ANQGSEA come from the germline V gene. CDR3 length: 12 residues. The CDR3 loop is CSTVGLWNEQFF.

The CDR3 spells CASSLKITSGRIQETQYF. This sequence joins TRBV7-8 and TRBJ2-5; TCRdb's D gene call, TRBD2, goes unchecked for lack of DNA. Looked up from germline, CDR1 is SGHVS and CDR2 is FQNEAQ. The CDR3 sequence is 18 residues long.

The V and J genes are TRBV29-1 and TRBJ1-2; TCRdb picks TRBD1, but there is no DNA to check that call. Germline V gene data show CDR1 as SQVTM and CDR2 as ANQGSEA. There are 15 residues in the CDR3. This CDR3 is CSVEKSETGEYGYTF.

The chain is built from TRBV6-5 and TRBJ2-7; TCRdb names TRBD1, which stays unverified in the absence of DNA. This CDR3 is built from 14 residues. CDR1 is MNHEY and CDR2 is SVGAGI in the germline V gene. Here the CDR3 reads CASSSDRVAREQYF.

V usage is TRBV27 and J usage is TRBJ2-3; TCRdb gives TRBD1 as the D gene, but with no DNA this cannot be confirmed. The CDR3 spans 16 residues. The germline V gene has CDR1 MNHEY and CDR2 SMNVEV (reference sequence). The CDR3 protein is CASSVWGRRVTDTQYF.

The J gene is TRBJ1-4, the V gene TRBV28. The CDR3 contains 11 residues. CDR1 is MDHEN, CDR2 SYDVKM, per germline. CDR3 sequence reads: CASRSTSGLFF.

This chain uses TRBV29-1 with TRBJ2-1; the D call from TCRdb, TRBD1, cannot be confirmed without DNA. Germline V gene data show CDR1 as SQVTM and CDR2 as ANQGSEA. This CDR3 contains 18 residues. The CDR3 here is CSVIRIPPQGIGHNEQFF.

The chain carries TRBV12-3 or TRBV12-4 and TRBJ2-1. This CDR3 has 13 amino acids. The CDR3 here is CASSLALGNEQFF.

The chain uses TRBV6-5 and TRBJ2-7; TCRdb outputs TRBD1, but without DNA this stays unchecked. CDR3 length equals 14 residues. Per the germline V gene, CDR1 is MNHEY and CDR2 is SVGAGI. Here the CDR3 reads CASSYWQGASEQYF.

The chain links TRBV6-4 to TRBJ2-1. There are 12 residues in the CDR3. The germline V gene has CDR1 MRHNA and CDR2 SNTAGT. CDR3: CAGLSVYNEQFF.

The chain links TRBV7-2 to TRBJ2-5; no DNA is available, so the TRBD2 call from TCRdb remains unchecked. The CDR3 loop spans 16 amino acids. Germline V gives CDR1 SGHTA, CDR2 FQGNSA. The CDR3 sequence is CASSLALVEGQETQYF.

This sequence joins TRBV20-1 and TRBJ2-3. The CDR3 spans 11 residues. The germline V gene encodes CDR1 DFQATT and CDR2 SNEGSKA (reference sequence). The CDR3 region is CSVGVQDTQYF.

Here the CDR3 reads CSVGPRDSSSYEQYF. This chain uses TRBV29-1 with TRBJ2-7; TCRdb designates TRBD1, a call that cannot be tested without DNA. From germline, CDR1 is SQVTM and CDR2 ANQGSEA. The CDR3 extends over 15 amino acids.

The chain is built from TRBV6-5 and TRBJ1-5. There are 12 residues in the CDR3. Per the germline V gene, CDR1 is MNHEY and CDR2 is SVGAGI. The CDR3 loop reads CASSSPPEPQHF.

The rearrangement links TRBV18 to TRBJ2-1; TCRdb's D call, TRBD1, is unchecked because there is no DNA. Germline V lookup: CDR1 KGHSH, CDR2 LQKENI. This CDR3 region has 12 residues. This chain's CDR3 is CASSPGGRQQFF.

V gene TRBV5-1 combines with J gene TRBJ2-5; as DNA is missing, the TRBD2 call by TCRdb cannot be tested. CDR3 size: 14 residues. Germline V gives CDR1 SGHRS, CDR2 YFSETQ. The CDR3 loop reads CASSFSGKAETQYF.

The rearrangement uses TRBV5-4 and TRBJ2-2; TCRdb calls TRBD1, which cannot be checked without DNA. The CDR3 totals 14 residues. Germline CDR1 and CDR2: SGHNT and YYREEE (reference sequence). Here the CDR3 reads CASSGGSGTGELFF.

V and J are TRBV10-2 and TRBJ2-3; the D call from TCRdb, TRBD2, cannot be confirmed without DNA. The CDR3 has 15 amino acids. CDR1 is WSHSY and CDR2 is SAAADI in the germline V gene. CDR3 protein: CASHRTSGSGDTQYF.

This sequence joins TRBV29-1 and TRBJ2-3; TCRdb returns TRBD2, unconfirmable since there is no DNA. Germline loops: CDR1 SQVTM, CDR2 ANQGSEA. This CDR3 is 13 amino acids long. CDR3 sequence: CSVGGTHTDTQYF.

The chain is built from TRBV4-2 and TRBJ1-5. Per the germline V gene, CDR1 is LGHNA and CDR2 is YNFKEQ. This CDR3 region has 15 residues. The CDR3 loop is CASSRDGRSNQPQHF.

The chain employs TRBV24-1 and TRBJ2-2; the D call of TRBD1 rests on TCRdb alone, since no DNA is present to check it. The V gene's germline CDR1 is KGHDR and CDR2 SFDVKD. The CDR3 spans 17 residues. Here the CDR3 reads CATSDLPGRDNTGELFF.

This rearrangement joins TRBV20-1 to TRBJ2-2. The CDR3 spans 14 residues. Germline V gene data show CDR1 as DFQATT and CDR2 as SNEGSKA (reference sequence). The CDR3 region is CSARDKGYTGELFF.

This chain links TRBV6-5 with TRBJ1-1; TCRdb's D gene call, TRBD1, goes unchecked for lack of DNA. There are 14 residues in the CDR3. The germline gives CDR1 MNHEY, CDR2 SVGAGI. The CDR3 spells CASSYFGGGTEAFF.

This sequence joins TRBV6-2 or TRBV6-3 and TRBJ2-5. The CDR3 is made up of 15 amino acids. CDR1 is MNHEY, CDR2 SVGEGT, per germline. The CDR3 protein is CASSYIAASAETQYF.

The chain combines TRBV3-1 with TRBJ2-1; TCRdb outputs TRBD2, but without DNA this stays unchecked. The CDR3 runs 15 residues. Per the germline V gene, CDR1 is LGHDT and CDR2 is YNNKEL (reference sequence). CDR3 in amino acids: CASTRGTRAPNEQFF.

This chain's CDR3 is CASSYRGVGLQETQYF. This sequence joins TRBV6-5 and TRBJ2-5; TCRdb's D call, TRBD2, is unchecked because there is no DNA. This CDR3 is 16 amino acids long. Germline lookup yields CDR1 MNHEY and CDR2 SVGAGI.

The V gene is TRBV7-9, the J gene TRBJ2-2; there is no DNA to check the TCRdb D call of TRBD2. Looked up from germline, CDR1 is SEHNR and CDR2 is FQNEAQ (reference sequence). The CDR3 is 16 residues long. The CDR3: CASSSRLAGATGELFF.

The V and J genes are TRBV28 and TRBJ2-1; TCRdb calls TRBD1, which cannot be checked without DNA. The CDR3 covers 14 residues. Germline V gives CDR1 MDHEN, CDR2 SYDVKM. The CDR3 region is CASTADRAYNEQFF.

This chain uses TRBV20-1 with TRBJ1-1; the D call from TCRdb, TRBD1, cannot be confirmed without DNA. CDR1 DFQATT and CDR2 SNEGSKA come from the germline V gene (reference sequence). The CDR3 loop spans 15 amino acids. The CDR3 loop is CSARDPGEGSTEAFF.